This T cell receptor (beta chain) was sequenced for a study of response to subunit inactivated influenza vaccine. Notes on this clonotype: The target antigen is unknown.

TCRdb re-called the RT-PCR reads through MiXCR, storing one row per CDR3 protein. The sample lists approximately 500,000 distinct CDR3 sequences, under 15% occurring once. Germline V lookup: CDR1 DFQATT, CDR2 SNEGSKA (reference sequence). Trimming took 6 bases from V and 9 from J, leaving 18 bases between them. The CDR3 consists of 14 residues. Study results and caveats: The authors put forward the suggestion that each seasonal influenza vaccination may bring in only a limited number of new T cells.

The chain combines TRBV20-1 with TRBJ1-6; no definite D call. The sequence was collected from a man aged 50-60 years who received an inactivated influenza vaccine. The material sequenced was PBMCs from blood, taken about 40 days after vaccination. CDR3 sequence (DNA): TGCAGTGCCCCTCGGGGAAAGTTAGGTTCACCCCTCCACTTT. Translating gives CSAPRGKLGSPLHF.